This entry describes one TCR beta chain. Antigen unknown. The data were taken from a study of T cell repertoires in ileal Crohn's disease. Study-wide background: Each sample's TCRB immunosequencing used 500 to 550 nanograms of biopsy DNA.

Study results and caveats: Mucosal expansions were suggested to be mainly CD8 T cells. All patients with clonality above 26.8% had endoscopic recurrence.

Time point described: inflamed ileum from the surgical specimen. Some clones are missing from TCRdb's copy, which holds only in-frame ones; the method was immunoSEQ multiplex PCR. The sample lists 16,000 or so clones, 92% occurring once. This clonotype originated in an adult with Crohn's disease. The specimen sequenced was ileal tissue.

CDR3 loop: CASSPLQGKNTEAFF. DNA of the CDR3: TGTGCCAGCAGTCCCTTACAGGGGAAGAACACTGAAGCTTTCTTT. The chain couples TRBV6-5 to TRBJ1-1, with 7 bases aligning to TRBD1. The V gene end was trimmed by 5 bases and the J gene end by 1 base; junction bases not matched to a gene: 7. The CDR3 consists of 15 residues. Germline V gives CDR1 MNHEY, CDR2 SVGAGI.